Listed below are T cell receptor beta chains from one sample, sequenced in a study of cytomegalovirus exposure and HLA in healthy donors. Data came from immunoSEQ multiplex PCR; TCRdb stores just in-frame clones and leaves some out. Here the sample spans 110,000 to 150,000 clones, approximately 71% being singletons. Sequencing was carried out using PBMCs. The receptors were gathered from a woman in her forties or fifties in good health and CMV-seronegative. The CDR3 runs from the conserved cysteine through the conserved F or W. Fields, in order: D gene, V gene, clone size, J gene, CDR3 protein, CDR3 DNA. D genes are given only for firm matches. Not every row has a clone size; where given, it reads once, few, many or a size class.

d_call: .; v_call: TRBV15; clone_size: .; j_call: TRBJ2-3; cdr3_aa: CATSRDTGLSTDTQYF; cdr3_nt: TGTGCCACCAGCAGAGATACGGGACTCAGCACAGATACGCAGTATTTT
d_call: .; v_call: TRBV9; clone_size: once; j_call: TRBJ2-4; cdr3_aa: CASSVGDSLAVNIQYF; cdr3_nt: TGTGCCAGCAGCGTAGGGGACTCCCTGGCGGTAAACATTCAGTACTTC
d_call: TRBD2; v_call: TRBV4-3; clone_size: .; j_call: TRBJ2-3; cdr3_aa: CASSQEGGGAFETDTQYF; cdr3_nt: TGCGCCAGCAGCCAAGAAGGCGGGGGGGCCTTTGAGACAGATACGCAGTATTTT
d_call: TRBD2; v_call: TRBV7-6; clone_size: .; j_call: TRBJ2-3; cdr3_aa: CASSLAASSGGTDTQYF; cdr3_nt: TGTGCCAGCAGCTTAGCCGCGAGTAGCGGGGGCACAGATACGCAGTATTTT
d_call: .; v_call: TRBV6-5; clone_size: few; j_call: TRBJ2-7; cdr3_aa: CASRSPGHWEQYF; cdr3_nt: TGTGCCAGCAGGTCCCCGGGACATTGGGAGCAGTACTTC
d_call: .; v_call: TRBV2; clone_size: .; j_call: TRBJ2-7; cdr3_aa: CASSNLIQGSEQYF; cdr3_nt: TGTGCCAGCAGTAATCTCATCCAGGGGAGCGAGCAGTACTTC
d_call: TRBD1; v_call: TRBV5-4; clone_size: .; j_call: TRBJ2-7; cdr3_aa: CASTQSGTGIDEQYF; cdr3_nt: TGTGCCAGCACCCAGTCCGGGACAGGGATCGACGAGCAGTACTTC
d_call: .; v_call: TRBV5-6; clone_size: .; j_call: TRBJ1-4; cdr3_aa: CASSLTGATNEKLFF; cdr3_nt: TGTGCCAGCAGCTTGACTGGGGCGACTAATGAAAAACTGTTTTTT
d_call: TRBD1; v_call: TRBV9; clone_size: few; j_call: TRBJ1-2; cdr3_aa: CASRYRDRDGYTF; cdr3_nt: TGTGCCAGCAGATACCGGGACAGGGATGGCTACACCTTC
d_call: TRBD2; v_call: TRBV6-1; clone_size: many; j_call: TRBJ2-3; cdr3_aa: CASSQGTSGVDTQYF; cdr3_nt: TGTGCCAGCTCACAGGGCACTAGCGGGGTAGATACGCAGTATTTT
d_call: .; v_call: TRBV2; clone_size: .; j_call: TRBJ1-2; cdr3_aa: CASSEEQGHYGYTF; cdr3_nt: TGTGCCAGCAGTGAAGAGCAGGGCCACTATGGCTACACCTTC
d_call: .; v_call: TRBV14; clone_size: .; j_call: TRBJ2-2; cdr3_aa: CASSQELRTPGELFF; cdr3_nt: TGTGCCAGCAGCCAAGAATTGCGTACCCCCGGGGAGCTGTTTTTT
d_call: .; v_call: TRBV4-3; clone_size: .; j_call: TRBJ2-5; cdr3_aa: CASSQDTGGSETQYF; cdr3_nt: TGCGCCAGCAGCCAAGATACGGGGGGCTCAGAGACCCAGTACTTC
d_call: TRBD2; v_call: TRBV2; clone_size: .; j_call: TRBJ2-1; cdr3_aa: CASSSIAGGHNEQFF; cdr3_nt: TGTGCCAGCAGTTCTATAGCGGGGGGCCATAATGAGCAGTTCTTC
d_call: TRBD1; v_call: TRBV6-1; clone_size: once; j_call: TRBJ1-5; cdr3_aa: CASSGDGTGGRQPQHF; cdr3_nt: TGTGCCAGCAGTGGTGATGGGACAGGGGGGAGGCAGCCCCAGCATTTT
d_call: TRBD2; v_call: TRBV25-1; clone_size: .; j_call: TRBJ2-3; cdr3_aa: CASSEGRRGGTDTQYF; cdr3_nt: TGTGCCAGCAGTGAGGGACGGCGGGGGGGCACAGATACGCAGTATTTT
d_call: .; v_call: TRBV7-9; clone_size: .; j_call: TRBJ1-4; cdr3_aa: CASRDFRNEKLFF; cdr3_nt: TGTGCCAGCCGGGACTTTCGTAATGAAAAACTGTTTTTT
d_call: TRBD1; v_call: TRBV10-3; clone_size: .; j_call: TRBJ2-7; cdr3_aa: CAIETGGEQYF; cdr3_nt: TGTGCCATCGAGACAGGGGGTGAGCAGTACTTC
d_call: TRBD2; v_call: TRBV29-1; clone_size: .; j_call: TRBJ2-2; cdr3_aa: CSVLAGTSAGELFF; cdr3_nt: TGCAGCGTTCTGGCCGGGACTAGCGCCGGGGAGCTGTTTTTT
d_call: .; v_call: TRBV7-2; clone_size: .; j_call: TRBJ2-5; cdr3_aa: CASSPQRQGSTQYF; cdr3_nt: TGTGCCAGCAGCCCACAAAGGCAGGGTTCGACCCAGTACTTC
d_call: .; v_call: TRBV28; clone_size: .; j_call: TRBJ1-2; cdr3_aa: CASSSNYGYTF; cdr3_nt: TGTGCCAGCAGTTCGAACTATGGCTACACCTTC
d_call: TRBD1; v_call: TRBV4-1; clone_size: .; j_call: TRBJ1-2; cdr3_aa: CASSPGQGQSNYGYTF; cdr3_nt: TGCGCCAGCAGTCCGGGACAGGGCCAATCTAACTATGGCTACACCTTC
d_call: TRBD1; v_call: TRBV7-9; clone_size: few; j_call: TRBJ2-1; cdr3_aa: CASSLRGQGGYNEQFF; cdr3_nt: TGTGCCAGCAGCTTACGGGGACAGGGGGGCTACAATGAGCAGTTCTTC
d_call: TRBD1; v_call: TRBV13; clone_size: .; j_call: TRBJ2-7; cdr3_aa: CASSFFRDRGSYEQYF; cdr3_nt: TGTGCCAGCAGCTTTTTCCGGGACAGGGGCTCCTACGAGCAGTACTTC
d_call: TRBD2; v_call: TRBV7-2; clone_size: .; j_call: TRBJ2-5; cdr3_aa: CASRRSGGLQETQYF; cdr3_nt: TGTGCCAGCAGACGTAGCGGGGGGCTCCAAGAGACCCAGTACTTC
d_call: TRBD1; v_call: TRBV6-6; clone_size: few; j_call: TRBJ1-4; cdr3_aa: CASRNLDRERQKLFF; cdr3_nt: TGTGCCAGCAGAAACCTGGACAGGGAGAGGCAAAAACTGTTTTTT
d_call: .; v_call: TRBV19; clone_size: .; j_call: TRBJ1-2; cdr3_aa: CASHLGDSGYTF; cdr3_nt: TGTGCCAGCCACTTAGGGGATTCTGGCTACACCTTC
d_call: .; v_call: TRBV6-5; clone_size: .; j_call: TRBJ2-2; cdr3_aa: CASSYLSRGTGELFF; cdr3_nt: TGTGCCAGCAGTTACCTTTCGCGGGGAACCGGGGAGCTGTTTTTT
d_call: TRBD1; v_call: TRBV4-2; clone_size: .; j_call: TRBJ1-5; cdr3_aa: CASRVTGDDYQPQHF; cdr3_nt: TGTGCCAGCAGGGTTACAGGGGACGACTATCAGCCCCAGCATTTT
d_call: .; v_call: TRBV6-4; clone_size: .; j_call: TRBJ1-4; cdr3_aa: CASSDQGGRNEKLFF; cdr3_nt: TGTGCCAGCAGTGACCAGGGTGGTCGGAATGAAAAACTGTTTTTT
d_call: TRBD2; v_call: TRBV7-6; clone_size: .; j_call: TRBJ2-1; cdr3_aa: CASSSPPGTSGSSSYNEQFF; cdr3_nt: TGTGCCAGCAGCTCCCCCCCCGGGACTAGCGGGTCGAGCTCCTACAATGAGCAGTTCTTC
d_call: .; v_call: TRBV28; clone_size: .; j_call: TRBJ1-5; cdr3_aa: CASRPAGGHQPQHF; cdr3_nt: TGTGCCAGCAGACCCGCGGGGGGCCATCAGCCCCAGCATTTT
d_call: TRBD2; v_call: TRBV7-9; clone_size: .; j_call: TRBJ2-3; cdr3_aa: CASSYTSGGAADTQYF; cdr3_nt: TGTGCCAGCAGCTATACTAGCGGGGGGGCCGCAGATACGCAGTATTTT
d_call: TRBD1; v_call: TRBV27; clone_size: .; j_call: TRBJ2-3; cdr3_aa: CASSVRTGGADTQYF; cdr3_nt: TGTGCCAGCAGTGTACGGACAGGGGGCGCAGATACGCAGTATTTT
d_call: .; v_call: TRBV7-8; clone_size: .; j_call: TRBJ1-2; cdr3_aa: CASSAQSNYGYTF; cdr3_nt: TGTGCCAGCAGCGCACAGAGTAACTATGGCTACACCTTC
d_call: .; v_call: TRBV7-8; clone_size: .; j_call: TRBJ2-3; cdr3_aa: CASSLVSPSPFRDTQYF; cdr3_nt: TGTGCCAGCAGCTTAGTGAGCCCCTCCCCCTTCAGGGATACGCAGTATTTT
d_call: .; v_call: TRBV5-6; clone_size: .; j_call: TRBJ2-7; cdr3_aa: CASRPRAGLSYEQYF; cdr3_nt: TGTGCCAGCAGGCCTCGCGCGGGTTTGTCCTACGAGCAGTACTTC
d_call: .; v_call: TRBV4-1; clone_size: once; j_call: TRBJ1-1; cdr3_aa: CASSQGQGMNAEAFF; cdr3_nt: TGCGCCAGCAGCCAAGGGCAGGGCATGAACGCTGAAGCTTTCTTT
d_call: .; v_call: TRBV7-9; clone_size: .; j_call: TRBJ1-1; cdr3_aa: CASSRSGGEHEAFF; cdr3_nt: TGTGCCAGCAGCCGCTCTGGGGGCGAGCATGAAGCTTTCTTT
d_call: TRBD2; v_call: TRBV11-3; clone_size: .; j_call: TRBJ2-1; cdr3_aa: CASSLVGGGLYNEQFF; cdr3_nt: TGTGCCAGCAGCTTAGTCGGGGGGGGCCTCTACAATGAGCAGTTCTTC
d_call: TRBD1; v_call: TRBV28; clone_size: .; j_call: TRBJ2-2; cdr3_aa: CGTGVTGELFF; cdr3_nt: TGTGGGACAGGGGTCACCGGGGAGCTGTTTTTT
d_call: .; v_call: TRBV6-4; clone_size: few; j_call: TRBJ1-5; cdr3_aa: CASSEGPEGQPQHF; cdr3_nt: TGTGCCAGCAGTGAAGGCCCCGAGGGCCAGCCCCAGCATTTT
d_call: .; v_call: TRBV7-2; clone_size: .; j_call: TRBJ2-2; cdr3_aa: CASSFGAGELFF; cdr3_nt: TGTGCCAGCAGCTTCGGGGCCGGGGAGCTGTTTTTT
d_call: TRBD2; v_call: TRBV5-1; clone_size: .; j_call: TRBJ2-1; cdr3_aa: CASSLGGGAEREQFF; cdr3_nt: TGCGCCAGCAGCTTGGGCGGGGGGGCCGAACGTGAGCAGTTCTTC
d_call: .; v_call: TRBV18; clone_size: .; j_call: TRBJ1-2; cdr3_aa: CASSPGSNGYTF; cdr3_nt: TGTGCCAGCTCACCCGGTTCGAATGGCTACACCTTC
d_call: TRBD2; v_call: TRBV11-1; clone_size: .; j_call: TRBJ2-1; cdr3_aa: CASSVSGGPSEQFF; cdr3_nt: TGTGCCAGCAGCGTTAGCGGGGGGCCCTCGGAGCAGTTCTTC
d_call: .; v_call: TRBV7-2; clone_size: .; j_call: TRBJ1-1; cdr3_aa: CASSLGGGTEAFF; cdr3_nt: TGTGCCAGCAGCTTAGGAGGGGGCACTGAAGCTTTCTTT
d_call: .; v_call: TRBV19; clone_size: .; j_call: TRBJ1-3; cdr3_aa: CASSISPGGFTGNTIYF; cdr3_nt: TGTGCCAGTAGTATATCCCCTGGGGGCTTTACTGGAAACACCATATATTTT
d_call: .; v_call: TRBV7-2; clone_size: .; j_call: TRBJ2-7; cdr3_aa: CASSFFDSAGEQYF; cdr3_nt: TGTGCCAGCAGCTTTTTTGACAGTGCAGGCGAGCAGTACTTC
d_call: .; v_call: TRBV19; clone_size: few; j_call: TRBJ1-4; cdr3_aa: CASSTLEGTGNEKLFF; cdr3_nt: TGTGCCAGTAGCACGCTGGAGGGGACTGGTAATGAAAAACTGTTTTTT
d_call: .; v_call: TRBV4-1; clone_size: .; j_call: TRBJ1-5; cdr3_aa: CASSHPGRGDGHNQPQHF; cdr3_nt: TGCGCCAGCAGCCACCCGGGGAGGGGAGATGGTCATAATCAGCCCCAGCATTTT
d_call: .; v_call: TRBV19; clone_size: .; j_call: TRBJ1-5; cdr3_aa: CASSMIDSNQPQHF; cdr3_nt: TGTGCCAGTAGTATGATAGATAGCAATCAGCCCCAGCATTTT
d_call: TRBD1; v_call: TRBV5-4; clone_size: .; j_call: TRBJ2-4; cdr3_aa: CASSLAGQGDIQYF; cdr3_nt: TGTGCCAGCAGCTTGGCCGGGCAGGGGGACATTCAGTACTTC
d_call: .; v_call: TRBV7-6; clone_size: .; j_call: TRBJ2-5; cdr3_aa: CASSVQETQYF; cdr3_nt: TGTGCCAGCAGCGTACAAGAGACCCAGTACTTC
d_call: .; v_call: TRBV9; clone_size: .; j_call: TRBJ1-6; cdr3_aa: CASNRDNSPLHF; cdr3_nt: TGTGCCAGCAATCGCGATAATTCACCCCTCCACTTT
d_call: .; v_call: TRBV19; clone_size: .; j_call: TRBJ2-5; cdr3_aa: CASSMGGGRQETQYF; cdr3_nt: TGTGCCAGTAGTATGGGTGGAGGCCGACAAGAGACCCAGTACTTC
d_call: TRBD1; v_call: TRBV25-1; clone_size: .; j_call: TRBJ2-3; cdr3_aa: CASSLQGADTQYF; cdr3_nt: TGTGCCAGCAGTCTCCAGGGGGCAGATACGCAGTATTTT
d_call: .; v_call: TRBV5-1; clone_size: .; j_call: TRBJ2-7; cdr3_aa: CASSLYPRDSSYEQYF; cdr3_nt: TGCGCCAGCAGCTTGTATCCGCGGGACAGCTCCTACGAGCAGTACTTC
d_call: .; v_call: TRBV2; clone_size: .; j_call: TRBJ2-3; cdr3_aa: CASSAQPENTDTQYF; cdr3_nt: TGTGCCAGCAGCGCACAACCCGAAAACACAGATACGCAGTATTTT